This TCR beta chain was captured in a study of CD8 T cells in Susac syndrome. Sequencing of TCR beta covered CD8+ and CD4+ T cells obtained from blood. Trimming at V came to 6 bases and at J to 1 base, leaving 6 bases not matched to a gene. The germline gives CDR1 SNHLY, CDR2 FYNNEI. The CDR3 has 15 amino acids. Random hexamers were used to reverse transcribe roughly 0.5 to 1 ug of RNA. TCRdb reprocessed the immunoSEQ multiplex PCR reads with MiXCR, giving one entry per CDR3 protein. The table records about 240,000 distinct CDR3 sequences, about 96% of them present only once. The sample was CD4+ T cells from PBMCs. This sequence originates from a human donor with Susac syndrome. The rearrangement joins TRBV2 to TRBJ2-3; the match to TRBD1 covers 8 bases. The CDR3 region has the DNA TGTGCCAGCAGATGGACAGGGACAGGCACAGATACGCAGTATTTT. Its protein is CASRWTGTGTDTQYF.